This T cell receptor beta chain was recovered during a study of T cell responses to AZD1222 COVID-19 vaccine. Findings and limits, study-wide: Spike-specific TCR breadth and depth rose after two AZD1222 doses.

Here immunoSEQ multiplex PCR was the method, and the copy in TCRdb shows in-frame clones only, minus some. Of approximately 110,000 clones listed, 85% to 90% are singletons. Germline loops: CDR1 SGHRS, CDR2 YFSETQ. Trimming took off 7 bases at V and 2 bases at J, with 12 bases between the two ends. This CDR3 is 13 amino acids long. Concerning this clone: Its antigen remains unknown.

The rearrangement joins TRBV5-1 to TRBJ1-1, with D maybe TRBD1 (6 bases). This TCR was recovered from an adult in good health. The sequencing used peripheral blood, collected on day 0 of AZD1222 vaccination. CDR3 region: CASGRGGNTEAFF. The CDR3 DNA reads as TGCGCCAGCGGCAGGGGTGGAAACACTGAAGCTTTCTTT.